The count of the clone carrying this T cell receptor (beta chain) is one. The CDR3 is 15 residues long. CDR1 and CDR2 (germline): SQVTM, ANQGSEA. Trimming removed 4 bases from V and 0 bases from J, with 15 bases in between. The sample originates from a study of cytomegalovirus exposure and HLA in healthy donors. PCR primers comprised 60 Vbeta and 13 Jbeta primers. Generated by immunoSEQ multiplex PCR, the TCRdb table keeps only in-frame clones and is missing some. The sample has approximately 140,000 clones, more than 75% seen once. The sequenced material came from PBMCs. The rearrangement joins TRBV29-1 to TRBJ1-1, with TRBD1 as a possible D gene (5 bases). This TCR was sampled from a man between 18 and 29 years old in good health and CMV-seropositive. The CDR3 protein is CSVVTVQEMNTEAFF. The CDR3 nucleotides read TGCAGCGTTGTTACCGTACAGGAGATGAACACTGAAGCTTTCTTT.